The source of this T cell receptor beta chain is a study of CD8 T cells in Susac syndrome (dated by TCRdb to between 2018 and 2020). General notes on the study: Repertoire sequencing was used to test whether CD8+ T cell activation and differentiation in Susac syndrome was antigen driven. Clonality of the CD8+ T cell repertoire was compared between over ten healthy donors, approximately 14 Susac syndrome patients and under 16 multiple sclerosis patients.

RNA was extracted using the RNeasy kit, and roughly 0.5 to 1 microgram was reverse transcribed with random hexamers. The immunoSEQ multiplex PCR assay, covering 54 Vbeta and 13 Jbeta segments, was used to amplify TCR beta CDR3 regions. To correct PCR amplification bias, a synthetic template baseline was used for both primer optimization and computational correction. In the authors' own workflow: Only productive sequences were kept, with reads annotated to V, D and J genes according to IMGT and analyzed in immunoSEQ Analyzer. To calculate clonality, Shannon entropy was normalized by log2 of the number of productive unique sequences and then subtracted from one. Public and private clones were assessed among the 100 most prevalent clones of each patient and control. Clones were defined as Susac-specific when absent from the healthy and MS cohorts, from roughly 1,100 published viral clones and from other ImmuneACCESS disease sequences. TCRdb's own reprocessing of the public reads used fastp at Q25 and MiXCR and kept productive beta chains. Under each unique CDR3 protein, matching rows form one entry showing the most common genes and DNA. V and J calls and clone size were set by TCRdb, not the authors. The sample table holds about 150,000 distinct CDR3 sequences, of which nearly 97% were seen once. The ten largest clonotypes hold roughly 0.15% of the sample.

Points on this clonotype: Its target antigen remains unknown. No base quality values were provided; no much bigger clone lies one nucleotide off.

What the research found in general, with its limitations: The TCR sequencing and HLA analysis was acknowledged to have included a relatively small number of individuals.

Peripheral blood CD8+ and CD4+ T cells from healthy donors, Susac syndrome patients and multiple sclerosis patients were profiled using high-throughput TCR beta sequencing. Treatment-naive patients with stable or active relapsing-remitting disease fulfilling revised McDonald criteria were used as multiple sclerosis controls. Bulk CD8+ and CD4+ T cells were purified by magnetic negative isolation, while CD8+ TEMRA cells were enriched using FACS. Blood was drawn into EDTA tubes, processed within 24 hours, and PBMCs were isolated by density gradient centrifugation. PBMCs intended for TCR sequencing were cryopreserved in liquid nitrogen and were subsequently thawed in a 37 degrees C water bath. The sorted or isolated CD4+, CD8+ and CD8+ TEMRA cells had a purity of 90% or higher. Looking up the germline V gene yields CDR1 SGDLS and CDR2 YYNGEE. The CDR3 has 11 amino acids, counting the end cysteine and phenylalanine. Only the CDR3 region is kept as DNA, spanning 33 bases read in frame from base 1. Trimming at the junction amounts to 3 bases on V and 6 bases on J, and the germline ends lie 4 bases apart.

The receptor was isolated from a human donor with multiple sclerosis. Sequenced material: CD8+ T cells from PBMCs. The chain links TRBV9 with TRBJ1-5; the D gene identity is not certain. The CDR3 corresponds to CASSGGQPQHF. The sequence in DNA is TGTGCCAGCAGCGGGGGTCAGCCCCAGCATTTT.